The 21 T cell receptor beta chains listed next were all sequenced from one sample in a study of identical twins. TCRdb reanalysed the 5' RACE reads using MiXCR and keeps one entry per CDR3 protein. The table includes a few hundred thousand distinct CDR3 sequences, approximately 10% detected once. The sequencing input was naive T cells sorted from blood. Receptors originate from a woman aged 45-60 years in good health.

The V and J genes are TRBV20-1 and TRBJ1-2; D is unresolved. The germline V gene has CDR1 DFQATT and CDR2 SNEGSKA (reference sequence). The CDR3 runs 13 residues. The germline V and J ends were trimmed by 6 bases and 2 bases, with 13 bases remaining between them. The CDR3 nucleotides are TGCAGTGCCCCTGGGCAGGCGAACTATGGCTACACCTTC. It codes for CSAPGQANYGYTF.

This clonotype has ten or more counts. V is TRBV5-6 and J is TRBJ1-5; D unresolved. This CDR3 contains 15 residues. The ends were cut back, 3 bases at V and 3 bases at J, with 13 bases in the middle. The germline V gene has CDR1 SGHDT and CDR2 YYEEEE. DNA for the CDR3: TGTGCCAGCAGCTCGCGACCGAATGACAATCAGCCCCAGCATTTT. Residues: CASSSRPNDNQPQHF.

This clonotype was detected ten times or more. CDR3 nucleotide sequence: TGTGCCAGCAGTTTATCCGGCACCTTGAACACTGAAGCTTTCTTT. This encodes CASSLSGTLNTEAFF. The chain has TRBV27 and TRBJ1-1; no clear D. Germline V CDR1 and CDR2: MNHEY, SMNVEV (reference sequence). The CDR3 contains 15 residues. Trimming stripped 0 bases from V and 0 bases from J, with 8 bases between.

The gene calls are TRBV11-2 and TRBJ1-5, with D hard to call. The CDR3 is made up of 15 amino acids. The germline V and J ends were trimmed by 1 base and 0 bases, with 7 bases remaining between them. CDR1 and CDR2 (germline): SGHAT, FQNNGV. CDR3 nucleotides: TGTGCCAGCAGCTTAGGGGAACGTAGCAATCAGCCCCAGCATTTT. Its translation is CASSLGERSNQPQHF.

This sequence joins TRBV6-5 and TRBJ1-1, with D possibly being TRBD1 (6 bases). The germline V and J ends were trimmed by 0 bases and 8 bases, with 16 bases remaining between them. In germline, CDR1 is MNHEY, CDR2 SVGAGI. The CDR3 is made up of 15 amino acids. The CDR3 loop reads CASSYSTGSKGEAFF. CDR3 coding DNA: TGTGCCAGCAGTTACTCGACAGGTTCTAAAGGGGAAGCTTTCTTT.

This clonotype was seen at least ten times. This chain links TRBV4-2 with TRBJ1-2; unclear D gene. There are 16 residues in the CDR3. Looked up from germline, CDR1 is LGHNA and CDR2 is YNFKEQ. Trimming took off 2 bases at V and 0 bases at J, with 13 bases between the two ends. The CDR3 region is CASSQLTEIANYGYTF. CDR3 coding DNA: TGTGCCAGCAGCCAACTAACCGAAATCGCTAACTATGGCTACACCTTC.

The rearrangement joins TRBV5-1 to TRBJ2-1; TRBD2 aligns across 8 bases. The CDR3 is made up of 16 amino acids. CDR1 is SGHRS and CDR2 is YFSETQ in the germline V gene. V shed 1 base and J 4 bases; nucleotides not matched to a gene: 7. CDR3 residues: CASSLLGLDGYNEQFF. In DNA, the CDR3 is TGCGCCAGCAGCTTGTTGGGACTAGATGGGTACAATGAGCAGTTCTTC.

This clonotype was counted many times. The chain links TRBV3-1 to TRBJ2-1; 9 bases are a match to TRBD1. V was pared by 0 bases and J by 7 bases, with 4 bases of the junction left unmatched. The germline gives CDR1 LGHDT, CDR2 YNNKEL (reference sequence). The CDR3 contains 15 residues. The CDR3 sequence: CASSQDLGTGNEQFF. In DNA form, the CDR3 reads TGTGCCAGCAGCCAAGATCTGGGGACAGGGAATGAGCAGTTCTTC.

This clonotype was seen repeatedly, ten times or more. The rearrangement joins TRBV29-1 to TRBJ2-1; D perhaps matches TRBD1 (6 bases). V lost 3 bases and J 1 base, leaving 19 bases between the germline ends. The CDR3 runs to 17 residues. Germline V gene sequence: CDR1 SQVTM, CDR2 ANQGSEA. CDR3: CSVDGDKDSWSYNEQFF. As DNA, the CDR3 is TGCAGCGTTGACGGGGACAAGGACTCCTGGTCCTACAATGAGCAGTTCTTC.

This clonotype was picked up many times. The chain combines TRBV11-2 with TRBJ2-7, with TRBD2 matching over 9 bases. V was pared by 5 bases and J by 6 bases, with 11 bases of the junction left unmatched. The CDR3 consists of 15 residues. The germline V gene has CDR1 SGHAT and CDR2 FQNNGV. CDR3 nucleotides: TGTGCCAGCAGCGGGGTCCGCGGGAGGGCCCCCGAGCAGTACTTC. It yields the protein CASSGVRGRAPEQYF.

This clonotype was detected only a few times. The V and J genes are TRBV7-9 and TRBJ2-1, with TRBD2 matching over 10 bases. The CDR3 extends over 17 amino acids. The germline CDR1 and CDR2 sequences are SEHNR and FQNEAQ (reference sequence). Losses at the gene ends were 5 bases for V and 5 bases for J; bases not matched to a gene: 12. The CDR3 nucleotides read TGTGCCAGCAGCAGAGCCCTAGCGGGAGCCCGTGACAATGAGCAGTTCTTC. It specifies CASSRALAGARDNEQFF.

This clonotype was picked up a small number of times. V gene TRBV3-1 combines with J gene TRBJ2-4; 13 nucleotides line up with TRBD2. The V and J ends lost 4 bases and 7 bases, in that order; junction bases with no gene match: 7. CDR1 is LGHDT and CDR2 is YNNKEL in the germline V gene (reference sequence). CDR3 length: 16 amino acids. CDR3 protein: CASSPKTSGRRNIQYF. For the CDR3, the DNA is TGTGCCAGCAGCCCGAAGACTAGCGGGAGGCGGAACATTCAGTACTTC.

This clonotype was seen many times. The chain joins TRBV3-1 to TRBJ2-7; TRBD2 matches 11 bases. The ends lost 0 bases at V and 7 bases at J; junction bases unmatched: 5. CDR1 LGHDT and CDR2 YNNKEL come from the germline V gene (reference sequence). This CDR3 has 15 amino acids. DNA for the CDR3: TGTGCCAGCAGCCAAGACTTCCTAGCGGGAGGTGAGCAGTACGTC. It yields the protein CASSQDFLAGGEQYV.

The sample holds a few counts of this clonotype. The chain recombines TRBV9 with TRBJ2-5, with D maybe TRBD1 (5 bases). CDR3 length: 15 amino acids. Deletions cut 1 base from V and 7 bases from J, with 17 bases between. Per the germline V gene, CDR1 is SGDLS and CDR2 is YYNGEE. CDR3 protein: CASSVRGGAGGTQYF. Here the CDR3 DNA reads TGTGCCAGCAGCGTAAGGGGCGGAGCAGGCGGGACCCAGTACTTC.

This chain links TRBV20-1 with TRBJ2-2; no definite D call. Germline V lookup: CDR1 DFQATT, CDR2 SNEGSKA (reference sequence). The germline V and J ends were trimmed by 4 bases and 4 bases, with 4 bases remaining between them. The CDR3 runs to 11 residues. The CDR3 is CSATVTGELFF. The CDR3 DNA reads TGCAGTGCTACGGTCACCGGGGAGCTGTTTTTT.

This clonotype was recorded at least ten times. The rearrangement uses TRBV12-3 or TRBV12-4 and TRBJ2-3; 8 bases map to TRBD2. The CDR3 length is 15 residues. Trimming removed 6 bases from V and 1 base from J; junction bases left unmatched: 6. The CDR3 nucleotides are TGTGCCAGCAGCCACGGGACTAGAGGCACAGATACGCAGTATTTT. This gives the protein CASSHGTRGTDTQYF.

This rearrangement joins TRBV29-1 to TRBJ1-5; TRBD1 might be the D (6 bases). The CDR3 runs to 13 residues. Per the germline V gene, CDR1 is SQVTM and CDR2 is ANQGSEA. V was pared by 6 bases and J by 2 bases, with 11 bases between. As DNA, the CDR3 is TGCAGCGTGAGGGGGATTGGCAATCAGCCCCAGCATTTT. Protein sequence: CSVRGIGNQPQHF.

This clonotype was detected ten times or more. The chain is built from TRBV29-1 and TRBJ2-7; 10 bases fit TRBD1. Germline V lookup: CDR1 SQVTM, CDR2 ANQGSEA. With V trimmed by 8 bases and J by 7 bases, 5 bases remained unmatched. This CDR3 contains 11 residues. CDR3 nucleotides: TGCAGCCCGGACAGGGGGGTTGAGCAGTACTTC. This encodes CSPDRGVEQYF.

This clonotype has a handful of counts. CDR3 protein: CASSFGARGAYNEQFF. CDR3 DNA: TGTGCCAGCAGCTTTGGTGCGCGTGGGGCCTACAATGAGCAGTTCTTC. The rearrangement links TRBV7-9 to TRBJ2-1; no clear D. Trimming removed 3 bases at V and 2 bases at J, with 14 bases between. The CDR3 contains 16 residues. In germline, CDR1 is SEHNR, CDR2 FQNEAQ (reference sequence).

This clonotype was counted only a few times. This sequence joins TRBV10-3 and TRBJ2-7; 8 nucleotides match TRBD2. CDR1 ENHRY and CDR2 SYGVKD come from the germline V gene. The CDR3 runs to 13 residues. The DNA for the CDR3 is TGTGCCATCAGCTCAATCGGCCTAGCGGGTGTTACCGTC. Its translation is CAISSIGLAGVTV.

J is TRBJ1-5 and V is TRBV4-1; D call uncertain. Germline CDR1 and CDR2: MGHRA and YSYEKL. V shed 0 bases and J shed 7 bases, with 13 bases lying between them. CDR3 length: 15 amino acids. CDR3 region: CASSQERVGGQPQHF. In DNA form, the CDR3 reads TGCGCCAGCAGCCAAGAACGGGTTGGAGGGCAGCCCCAGCATTTT.